A selection of T cell receptor beta chains follows, all from one sample in a study of blood T cell repertoires in COVID-19. Using immunoSEQ multiplex PCR, the repertoire was profiled, and TCRdb retains in-frame clones only, with some absent. The table has about 150,000 clones, nearly 85% seen once. Input material: peripheral blood. The receptors were sampled from a human donor in a cohort sampled during active COVID-19. Each CDR3 is given with its conserved first and last residue. A D gene is named only where the DNA matches it firmly. Size is stated for part of the rows, as once, few or many counts, or as a class when the clone is expanded.

clone_size | d_call | v_call | cdr3_aa
NA | NA | TRBV7-2 | CASSPYNPSTDTQYF
NA | NA | TRBV11-3 | CASSLEGSYMNTEAFF
NA | NA | TRBV21-1 | CASPPDRGTNSPLHF
NA | TRBD1 | TRBV29-1 | CSVCRTGGGTDTQYF
NA | NA | TRBV7-2 | CASSLVPENTEAFF
NA | TRBD2 | TRBV4-2 | CASSRPGTSDYNEQFF
NA | NA | TRBV19 | CASKPAGEAGQPQHF
NA | NA | TRBV12-5 | CASRRQTVKNTEAFF
NA | NA | TRBV5-1 | CASSLFGRPNTEAFF
once | TRBD1 | TRBV28 | CASSKGQFKTQYF
NA | NA | TRBV5-6 | CASSLGSVWNEQFF
once | TRBD1 | TRBV7-9 | CASSLALPGTGLRAFF
NA | TRBD2 | TRBV7-3 | CASSQSGVADTQYF
NA | NA | TRBV10-3 | CAISESTTPVNTQYF
NA | NA | TRBV5-1 | CASSLGGYGYTF
NA | NA | TRBV6-5 | CATRDSINQPQHF
once | TRBD2 | TRBV5-5 | CASSYTYSGRSDTQYF
NA | NA | TRBV18 | CASSPQGDYGYTF
NA | NA | TRBV7-2 | CASSETGPTEAFF
NA | TRBD1 | TRBV27 | CASRIEPCTRGQETNEKLFF
NA | TRBD2 | TRBV12-5 | CASGLGAGTRREQFF
NA | TRBD2 | TRBV5-4 | CASSPVSGGAGEQYF
NA | NA | TRBV4-1 | CASSREATGNQPQHF
NA | TRBD2 | TRBV24-1 | CATSTAGGLGTQYF
NA | NA | TRBV18 | CASSPPARAYGYTF
NA | NA | TRBV7-2 | CASSLVQIYGYTF
once | TRBD1 | TRBV18 | CASSPGTGGEKLFF